This is a list of T cell receptor beta chains from one sample in a study of blood T cell repertoires in COVID-19. Method: immunoSEQ multiplex PCR; TCRdb's copy keeps in-frame clones and lacks some. The sample has 150,000 to 180,000 clones, about 80% seen once; the top ten hold about 12%. The sequenced material came from peripheral blood. The receptor set was obtained from a woman aged 55-69 years with COVID-19, enrolled during active disease. CDR3s include the opening cysteine and the closing phenylalanine or tryptophan. Fields, in order: J gene, V gene, D gene, clone size, CDR3 protein, CDR3 DNA. The D gene is left open where the match is weak. Rows may omit the clone size; those that give it use once, few, many or a size class.

J: TRBJ1-1
V: TRBV5-5
D: TRBD1
size: once
CDR3: CASSLTVRTGGTEAFF
DNA: TGTGCCAGCAGCTTGACTGTGAGGACAGGGGGCACTGAAGCTTTCTTT

J: TRBJ1-2
V: TRBV20-1
D: .
size: once
CDR3: CSASLSPRTVYGYTF
DNA: TGCAGTGCTAGTCTCTCTCCAAGGACAGTCTATGGCTACACCTTC

J: TRBJ1-6
V: TRBV19
D: .
size: once
CDR3: CASSAHLQWVSPLHF
DNA: TGTGCCAGTAGTGCCCATCTACAGTGGGTTTCACCCCTCCACTTT

J: TRBJ2-3
V: TRBV7-8
D: .
size: .
CDR3: CASSPSTRNTDTQYF
DNA: TGTGCCAGCAGCCCCTCGACAAGGAACACAGATACGCAGTATTTT

J: TRBJ2-2
V: TRBV18
D: TRBD2
size: once
CDR3: CASSPPAGGPTGELFF
DNA: TGTGCCAGCTCACCACCGGCGGGAGGCCCCACCGGGGAGCTGTTTTTT

J: TRBJ1-2
V: TRBV6-5
D: .
size: .
CDR3: CASSYDRVNDGYTF
DNA: TGTGCCAGCAGTTACGACCGGGTTAACGATGGCTACACCTTC

J: TRBJ1-3
V: TRBV19
D: .
size: .
CDR3: CASSIRDTRNTIYF
DNA: TGTGCCAGTAGTATTCGGGACACCCGGAACACCATATATTTT

J: TRBJ2-1
V: TRBV18
D: TRBD2
size: .
CDR3: CASSPPGSGMYNEQFF
DNA: TGTGCCAGCTCACCACCGGGTAGCGGGATGTACAATGAGCAGTTCTTC

J: TRBJ2-5
V: TRBV14
D: .
size: .
CDR3: CASSPRLGGTQYF
DNA: TGTGCCAGCAGCCCGAGACTGGGGGGGACCCAGTACTTC

J: TRBJ1-1
V: TRBV5-1
D: .
size: .
CDR3: CASKEGPEAFF
DNA: TGCGCCAGCAAGGAGGGACCTGAAGCTTTCTTT

J: TRBJ1-4
V: TRBV5-4
D: .
size: .
CDR3: CASSQQGIGEKLFF
DNA: TGTGCCAGCAGCCAACAGGGTATAGGGGAAAAACTGTTTTTT

J: TRBJ1-5
V: TRBV10-2
D: .
size: .
CDR3: CASSEGGEINQPQHF
DNA: TGCGCCAGCAGTGAGGGAGGGGAGATTAATCAGCCCCAGCATTTT

J: TRBJ1-2
V: TRBV3-1/TRBV3-2
D: TRBD1
size: .
CDR3: CASSRTGTGATGYTF
DNA: TGTGCCAGCAGCCGAACCGGGACAGGGGCGACTGGCTACACCTTC